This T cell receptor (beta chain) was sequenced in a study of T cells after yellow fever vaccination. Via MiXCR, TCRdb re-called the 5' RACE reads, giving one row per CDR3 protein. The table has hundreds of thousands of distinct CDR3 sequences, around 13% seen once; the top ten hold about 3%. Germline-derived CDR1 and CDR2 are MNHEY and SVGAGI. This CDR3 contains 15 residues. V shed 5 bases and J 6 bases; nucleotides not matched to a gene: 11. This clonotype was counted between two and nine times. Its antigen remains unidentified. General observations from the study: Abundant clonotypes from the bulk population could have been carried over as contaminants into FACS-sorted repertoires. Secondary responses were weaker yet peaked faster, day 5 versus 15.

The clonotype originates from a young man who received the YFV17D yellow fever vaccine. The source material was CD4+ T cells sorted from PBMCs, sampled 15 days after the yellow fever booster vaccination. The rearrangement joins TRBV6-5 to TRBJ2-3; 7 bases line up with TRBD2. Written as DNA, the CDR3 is TGTGCCAGCAGTAGCACCCGCCCCGGGGGGGATACGCAGTATTTT. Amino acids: CASSSTRPGGDTQYF.